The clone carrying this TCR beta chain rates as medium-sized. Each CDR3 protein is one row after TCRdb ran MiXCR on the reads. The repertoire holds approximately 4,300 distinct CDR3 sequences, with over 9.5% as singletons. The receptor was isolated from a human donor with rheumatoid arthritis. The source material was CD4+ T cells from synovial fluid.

This CDR3 reads CASTLTGSPQPQHF. The CDR3 bases are TGTGCCAGCACCCTGACAGGGAGTCCTCAGCCCCAGCATTTT. The chain couples TRBV12-3 or TRBV12-4 to TRBJ1-5; the match to TRBD1 covers 7 bases. This CDR3 region has 14 residues. With V trimmed by 7 bases and J by 6 bases, 9 bases remained unmatched.